The clone carrying this T cell receptor (beta chain) has just one count. V lost 1 base, J lost 2 bases, and 6 bases stayed unmatched. The germline V gene has CDR1 MNHEY and CDR2 SVGEGT. This CDR3 has 16 residues. This sample was taken from a study of blood T cell repertoires in COVID-19. As handled by the study authors: Estimation of nucleated cell counts was performed using reference gene primer amplification. Sequencing used immunoSEQ multiplex PCR; TCRdb keeps in-frame clones, though not all of them. V and J calls and clone size are those listed in that table; D and trimming were worked out from the DNA. Among a few hundred thousand clones listed, more than 70% were seen once.

This receptor was taken from a young man who had recovered from COVID-19. The sequencing input was peripheral blood. The rearrangement joins TRBV6-2 or TRBV6-3 to TRBJ1-2, with 8 bases matching TRBD1. Written as DNA, the CDR3 is TGTGCCAGCAGTTACTTGAGGACAGGGAGGAACTATGGCTACACCTTC. Its protein is CASSYLRTGRNYGYTF.